This T cell receptor (beta chain) was profiled in a study of cytomegalovirus exposure and HLA in healthy donors (dated by TCRdb to about 2017). Study-level background: An earlier analysis of approximately 640 of the donors reported 250 to 300 Gb of sequence data and about 100 million unique TCR beta sequences from some 180 million T cells. Every repertoire in the discovery cohort had been generated on one and the same sequencing platform. Typing coverage varied by locus: roughly 629-630 donors for A, B, C, DRB1 and DQB1; approximately 520 for DQA1; nearly 610 for DPA1; 400 to 480 for DPB1. Alongside the repertoire data, information on donor age, sex, ethnicity and CMV serostatus was compiled. In a later analysis, previously published TCR beta repertoires from more than 500 donors were re-analyzed and high-resolution HLA genotyping was added so that TCR occurrence patterns could be studied. The study aimed to test whether cataloging public T cell receptors could reveal signatures of past pathogen exposure. To predict cytomegalovirus infection status, the study combined high-throughput TCR immunosequencing, statistical association of individual TCRs with disease status, and machine learning. An earlier analysis of several hundred of the donors applied high-throughput TCR beta sequencing to assess whether each TCR beta V gene segment acted as functional or pseudogenic. A handful of DR-DQ haplotypes were handled as single units for association and clustering because linkage in the cohort was strong. In the later analysis, no new phenotypic data were used to find candidate immune exposures; instead, reliance was placed on TCR beta sequences and their occurrence across donors. A later genetic analysis used genome-wide SNP genotypes for about 60% of the roughly 670 donors, treating that subset as a discovery cohort. On average, around 230,000 unique TCR beta nucleotide sequences were sequenced per donor among a few hundred genotyped donors of the cohort, with approximately 18% of those sequences being non-productive. A separate validation cohort of roughly 110 different subjects was used in addition to the 666-subject first cohort. An early release covering roughly 600 HLA-typed donors comprised approximately 300 gigabases of sequencing data and tens of millions of unique TCR sequences. HLA typing covered class I and class II loci at four-digit resolution. Of the roughly 430 genotyped donors, approximately 83% fell in the genetic ancestry cluster associated with self-reported Caucasian donors. Using immunosequencing, the study profiled T cell repertoires from around 670 subjects and related those repertoires to cytomegalovirus serostatus. The paper as a whole reports these results and caveats: The authors suggested that the approach could potentially be generalized to other disease states and immunological phenotypes. Correlated functional status among segregating V segments might be attributable to linkage disequilibrium, but an unknown experimental factor could not be ruled out. In vitro tests confirmed that a few of the cytomegalovirus-associated TCR beta chains recognize cytomegalovirus antigens. In this cohort, only TCR beta chains were sequenced, and detectable features were limited by the absence of alpha or paired-chain data. When HLA alleles, especially DR and DQ, strongly co-occurred, attributing TCR associations to individual alleles was difficult. A further reported finding was that TCR beta sequences accurately predicted the HLA-A and HLA-B alleles for most subjects in the first cohort. Cytomegalovirus status was reported to be diagnosed by the classifier with high specificity and sensitivity in both the original and validation cohorts. Presence/absence analyses assumed roughly uniform sequencing depth across donors, an assumption that may not hold. V-gene and J-gene trimming of TCR beta chains was associated with a missense DCLRE1C variant in a later genetic analysis, and the association was replicated in an independent cohort. In the study, some 180 TCR beta chains were listed as associated with cytomegalovirus. Most TCR sequences were seen in very few donors, while some public TCRs were found in many individuals. A cluster of highly shared sequence variants was judged likely to be a technical artifact of the sequencing pipeline. In a later analysis, some 17,000 TCR beta sequences were associated with specific HLA alleles at a false discovery rate of 0.05. Because the 87-base-pair reads could not distinguish some IMGT-functional V segments, including TRBV6-2 and TRBV6-3, those segments were excluded. In an earlier analysis of several hundred of the donors, most TCR beta V segments were observed in productive rearrangements about 87% or about 30% of the time, broadly matching IMGT annotations. A later genetic analysis reported fewer N-insertions in productive TCRs among donors in an Asian-associated ancestry cluster than the roughly 670-donor mean. In a later analysis, HLA-associated TCR beta chains showed more clonal expansion and lower generation probabilities than non-associated chains that were equally common. Immune exposure information for the cohort was limited to CMV serostatus. Several of the top co-occurrence clusters appeared to be linked to parvovirus B19, influenza, CMV and Epstein-Barr virus, according to a later analysis. The earlier analysis of a few hundred of the donors excluded approximately 17 rarely observed V segments, including chromosome 9 orphons, because counts were too low. A later analysis found that most CMV-associated TCR beta chains appeared HLA-restricted, with HLA associations seemingly driven largely by CMV exposure. HLA typing was unavailable for some donors at each locus, so association tests used only the typed subset. In a later analysis, TCR association rates were found to vary across HLA loci, with the most associated TCRs seen for DRB1 alleles and the fewest for HLA-C alleles.

Library method: the immunoSEQ multiplex PCR assay. For the multiplex PCR, a mixture combining 60 forward primers for TCR Vbeta segments and 13 reverse primers for TCR Jbeta segments was used. The CDR3 region of rearranged TCR beta genes was amplified from genomic DNA by a multiplex PCR assay. The Illumina HiSeq System was used to sequence the amplified TCR beta libraries as 87-base-pair reads. As for how the authors treated the data: Across the 700 or so repertoires, a later analysis counted some 80 million unique TCR beta chains, approximately 12 million of which were shared by at least two donors. To remove PCR and sequencing errors, raw reads were error-corrected and collapsed into unique sequences using a nearest-neighbor algorithm that merged closely related sequences. Alignment of CDR3 sequences to IMGT reference sequences was used to assign V, D and J gene segments. Each retained sequence needed at least a six-nucleotide match to both a V gene segment and a J gene segment. Rearrangements were called productive when the CDR3 lacked stop codons and stayed in frame with V and J; all others were non-productive. CDR3 was defined by IMGT convention, running from the second conserved V-encoded cysteine to the conserved J-encoded phenylalanine. The earlier analysis of fewer than 700 of the donors excluded sequences that lacked an unambiguous match to a single V gene segment. In an earlier analysis of a few hundred of the donors, V segments were called functional above 56.7% productive rearrangements and were called segregating when the between-donor standard deviation exceeded 5%. To diagnose cytomegalovirus status from the catalog of TCR beta chain sequences, a statistical classification framework was built. V and J gene assignment, in a later analysis, came from comparing TCR nucleotide sequences with IMGT/GENE-DB human TR gene sequences. The TCRdist pipeline was used in a later analysis to assign CDR3 sequences and most-parsimonious VDJ recombination scenarios. A later analysis defined each TCR beta chain by its CDR3 amino acid sequence plus V-gene family, and excluded reads lacking a unique V-gene family. In a later analysis, approximately 640 highly shared, low-generation-probability nucleotide sequences were removed to address suspected cross-contamination and a sequencing artifact. In a later analysis, a clonal expansion index was calculated for each public chain from normalized within-repertoire ranks of inferred template counts. In a later analysis, generation probabilities were computed using a VDJ recombination model fitted to out-of-frame rearrangements, and the results were checked against IGoR. Hypergeometric tests were used in a later analysis to score TCR-TCR, TCR-HLA and TCR-CMV co-occurrence, with a repertoire-size bias correction applied to the TCR pairs. False discovery rates were estimated in a later analysis by permuting HLA or CMV assignments 20 times. A later analysis grouped co-occurring TCRs with DBSCAN, adding TCRdist sequence similarity when clustering within HLA-allele-positive subsets. For co-occurrence clustering, repertoires with fewer than 30,000 or more than 120,000 public chains were excluded, along with about five repertoires with anomalous nucleotide sharing. This is the immuneACCESS table as TCRdb keeps it, with only in-frame sequences that have V and J called. A part of the clones is gone; compared with another copy, unresolved V genes explain less than half, and the rest is unexplained. V and J calls plus clone size are reproduced from that table; the DNA served to infer D and trimming. The sample records approximately 170,000 clones, over 70% of which are singletons. About 7.7% of the sample is taken by the ten largest.

From a lookup of the germline V gene (reference sequence), CDR1 and CDR2 are LNHDA and SQIVND. Taken from cysteine to phenylalanine, the CDR3 has 17 residues. CDR3 DNA is the only sequence kept; it has 51 bases, read in frame from the first base. V gives up 6 bases and J gives up 0 bases, and the segment between their germline ends measures 21 bases. The cohort consisted of 600 to 700 healthy bone marrow donors. At the time of sampling, all cohort members were nominally healthy, though unrecorded immune exposures were likely present. The donor was CMV seropositive and belonged to the group of 270 or so seropositive cohort members. A peripheral blood sample was provided by each donor, and peripheral blood mononuclear cells were used for TCR beta sequencing. Genomic DNA was extracted from the blood cell samples with the Qiagen DNeasy Blood Extraction Kit. With respect to this clone: No antigen is known for it. The input lacks base qualities; no much larger clone sits a single base away.

This sequence uses TRBV19 and TRBJ2-7; tentative D gene TRBD1, with 6 bases matching. This TCR was recovered from a woman aged 40 to 50 in good health and CMV-seropositive. Sequenced material: PBMCs. The CDR3 reads as follows: CASRSIAPTGLSYEQYF. The nucleotides are TGTGCCAGTAGGAGTATAGCCCCGACAGGACTCTCCTACGAGCAGTACTTC.